This entry lists 16 T cell receptor beta chains sequenced from one sample in a study of shared clonotypes between healthy human individuals. The table came from immunoSEQ multiplex PCR; TCRdb's copy has only in-frame clones and leaves some out. The table lists hundreds of thousands of clones, 90% to 96% of them singletons. Sequencing used naive CD4+ T cells sorted from blood. Stated subset: CD45RA+ positively selected. These receptors were obtained from a woman aged 30 to 39 in good health.

The J gene is TRBJ2-1, the V gene TRBV7-9; weak D call: TRBD2 (5 bases). Germline V gene sequence: CDR1 SEHNR, CDR2 FQNEAQ (reference sequence). The CDR3 has 17 amino acids. V dropped 0 bases and J dropped 6 bases, with 18 bases sitting between them. The CDR3 DNA reads as TGTGCCAGCAGCTTAGCAGGGCCCGGGGTTGATCGCAATGAGCAGTTCTTC. It translates to CASSLAGPGVDRNEQFF.

The chain has TRBV20-1 and TRBJ1-5, with a weak D call TRBD1 (5 bases). The V gene lost 6 bases and the J gene lost 9 bases, with 12 bases spanning the gap. The CDR3 extends over 11 amino acids. From germline, CDR1 is DFQATT and CDR2 SNEGSKA (reference sequence). DNA for the CDR3: TGCAGTGCCCGGGGGAATGCGCCCCAGCATTTT. Its translation is CSARGNAPQHF.

This chain joins TRBV7-9 and TRBJ2-6; weak D call: TRBD2 (5 bases). CDR1 is SEHNR, CDR2 FQNEAQ, per germline (reference sequence). The V and J ends lost 3 bases and 2 bases respectively, with 11 bases between them. The CDR3 has 16 amino acids. The CDR3, as DNA: TGTGCCAGCAGCTTCCGGAGGCTGCCTGGGGCCAACGTCCTGACTTTC. Translated: CASSFRRLPGANVLTF.

This chain connects TRBV7-3 to TRBJ2-1; no clear D. The CDR3 covers 15 residues. Trimming pared 5 bases from V and 0 bases from J, leaving 11 bases between. In germline, CDR1 is SGHTA, CDR2 FQGTGA. CDR3 DNA sequence: TGTGCCAGCAGCCCGGCCCTGGGCTCCTACAATGAGCAGTTCTTC. Translated, it gives CASSPALGSYNEQFF.

The DNA of the CDR3 is TGTGCCAGCAGTTCCAGGGGGCGGGGGAATCAGCCCCAGCATTTT. This codes for CASSSRGRGNQPQHF. V usage is TRBV28 and J usage is TRBJ1-5, with 8 bases matching TRBD1. CDR1 and CDR2 (germline): MDHEN, SYDVKM. With V trimmed by 4 bases and J by 4 bases, 6 bases remained unmatched. The CDR3 has 15 amino acids.

This clone came up once. This rearrangement joins TRBV11-1 to TRBJ2-5, with D perhaps matching TRBD1 (6 bases). The end of the DNA is better explained by TRBJ2-7, so the J call may be wrong. The CDR3 spans 17 residues. The germline CDR1 and CDR2 sequences are SGHAT and FQDESV (reference sequence). The CDR3 loop is CASSRDTGRIIPYEQYF. CDR3 nucleotides: TGTGCCAGCAGCCGGGACACGGGCCGGATAATCCCCTACGAGCAGTACTTC.

This chain joins TRBV6-5 and TRBJ2-3; D is unclear. Trimming left V 4 bases short and J 2 bases short, with 13 bases between. CDR1 and CDR2 from the germline V gene are MNHEY and SVGAGI. The CDR3 is 15 amino acids. This CDR3 reads CASSLWRGSTDTQYF. The CDR3 DNA is TGTGCCAGCAGTTTGTGGCGAGGCTCCACAGATACGCAGTATTTT.

The CDR3 nucleotides read TGTGCCAGCAGCTTAGAAAAGGATTGGACCCAGTACTTC. Protein product: CASSLEKDWTQYF. The rearrangement joins TRBV11-2 to TRBJ2-5; D gene uncertain. With 0 bases removed from V and 7 bases from J, the gap between germline ends came to 9 bases. Germline V gene lookup returns CDR1 SGHAT and CDR2 FQNNGV. The CDR3 spans 13 residues.

V is TRBV29-1 and J is TRBJ2-5; 8 nucleotides line up with TRBD1. The CDR3 runs 13 residues. Losses at the gene ends were 8 bases for V and 2 bases for J; bases not matched to a gene: 7. Germline V CDR1 and CDR2: SQVTM, ANQGSEA. CDR3 coding DNA: TGCAGCATCCGACAGGGGAAGCAAGAGACCCAGTACTTC. Amino acids: CSIRQGKQETQYF.

The rearrangement links TRBV19 to TRBJ1-5; no clear D. V was cut by 0 bases and J by 1 base, with 7 bases left in between. The CDR3 runs 15 residues. Germline-derived CDR1 and CDR2 are LNHDA and SQIVND (reference sequence). The DNA of the CDR3 is TGTGCCAGTAGTATAGAACCCCACAGCAATCAGCCCCAGCATTTT. As protein: CASSIEPHSNQPQHF.

The rearrangement joins TRBV18 to TRBJ1-1, with 7 bases lining up with TRBD1. Germline values: CDR1 KGHSH, CDR2 LQKENI. The junction had 10 bases not matched to a gene; V was cut back by 3 bases and J by 6 bases. The CDR3 is 15 amino acids. CDR3 region: CASSPRTGGVAEAFF. CDR3 nucleotide sequence: TGTGCCAGCTCACCCCGGACAGGAGGTGTAGCTGAAGCTTTCTTT.

This chain uses TRBV28 with TRBJ2-3; 9 bases fit TRBD1. The CDR3 totals 15 residues. V gave up 3 bases and J gave up 0 bases; unmatched junction bases: 1. Germline V gene sequence: CDR1 MDHEN, CDR2 SYDVKM. CDR3 bases: TGTGCCAGCAGTTTGACAGGGGGGAGCACAGATACGCAGTATTTT. Translation: CASSLTGGSTDTQYF.

J is TRBJ2-3 and V is TRBV11-2; D might be TRBD1 (6 bases). The germline CDR1 and CDR2 sequences are SGHAT and FQNNGV. The CDR3 length is 14 residues. Deletions cut 6 bases from V and 4 bases from J, with 14 bases between. The CDR3 here is CASRQMGAADTQYF. The DNA of the CDR3 is TGTGCCAGCAGACAGATGGGGGCGGCAGATACGCAGTATTTT.

Worth noting for this clone: Other DNA variants within this sample encode the same CDR3. The chain has TRBV18 and TRBJ2-5, with 15 bases fitting TRBD2. Germline V gives CDR1 KGHSH, CDR2 LQKENI. V was pared by 0 bases and J by 5 bases, with 1 base of the junction left unmatched. The CDR3 has 16 amino acids. This chain's CDR3 is CASSPPGLAGGETQYF. CDR3 nucleotide sequence: TGTGCCAGCTCACCACCCGGACTAGCGGGGGGGGAGACCCAGTACTTC.

The V call is TRBV11-2, the J call TRBJ2-5; D is ambiguous. Between the trimmed V and J ends, which lost 5 bases and 1 base, there was a span of 8 bases. CDR1 SGHAT and CDR2 FQNNGV come from the germline V gene. The CDR3 loop spans 13 amino acids. CDR3 in amino acids: CASSVQSQETQYF. In nucleotides, the CDR3 is TGTGCCAGCAGCGTCCAGAGCCAAGAGACCCAGTACTTC. The full variable domain, rest sourced from reference TRBV11-2 and TRBJ2-5, is EAGVAQSPRYKIIEKRQSVAFWCNPISGHATLYWYQQILGQGPKLLIQFQNNGVVDDSQLPKDRFSAERLKGVDSTLKIQPAKLEDSAVYLCASSVQSQETQYFGPGTRLLVL.

This rearrangement joins TRBV5-6 to TRBJ2-7, with D perhaps assigned TRBD1 or TRBD2 (5 bases each). Trimming took off 0 bases at V and 2 bases at J, with 15 bases between the two ends. This CDR3 region has 16 residues. CDR1 and CDR2 from the germline V gene are SGHDT and YYEEEE. The CDR3 loop reads CASSLGGWTLTYEQYF. The DNA for the CDR3 is TGTGCCAGCAGCTTGGGAGGGTGGACACTTACCTACGAGCAGTACTTC.